A single T cell receptor (beta chain) is shown here with its context. Antigen: not known. V shed 5 bases, J shed 4 bases, and the junction held 5 bases outside the gene matches. The CDR3 extends over 14 amino acids. The germline CDR1 and CDR2 sequences are MNHNS and SASEGT. Naive and memory CD4+ T cell DNA was deep-sequenced without culture. The table came from immunoSEQ multiplex PCR; TCRdb's copy has only in-frame clones and leaves some out. The table includes approximately 59,000 clones, around 87% detected once. Before the COVID-19 pandemic, during about 2011-2019, CD4+ T cells were taken from unexposed donors. This sample is part of a study of CD4 T cells in relation to SARS-CoV-2 and coronaviruses. The wider study: The restricting HLA molecule for shared crossreactive spike epitopes was mapped.

Study conclusions and caveats: Monoreactive clones expanded significantly more to SARS-CoV-2 than crossreactive clones did.

This rearrangement joins TRBV6-1 to TRBJ1-5, with 7 positions matching TRBD1. This TCR was recovered from a human donor in good health. The sequencing input was memory CD4+ T cells from PBMCs. CDR3 residues: CASSQTGRNQPQHF. Here the CDR3 DNA reads TGTGCCAGCAGTCAGACAGGGCGAAATCAGCCCCAGCATTTT.